The entry that follows covers one TCR beta chain sequence. Data came from immunoSEQ multiplex PCR; TCRdb stores just in-frame clones and leaves some out. Of around 56,000 clones in the sample, approximately 90% are singletons; the top ten hold less than 3.5%. These data belong to a study of T cell changes during pregnancy in multiple sclerosis. This CDR3 spans 15 amino acids. Trimming at V came to 0 bases and at J to 5 bases, leaving 3 bases not matched to a gene. Germline CDR1 is SGDLS and CDR2 is YYNGEE. The TCR sequence derives from a female donor in good health, enrolled as a control in a pregnancy study. Sequences were derived from peripheral blood, sampled in the third trimester of pregnancy. The rearrangement joins TRBV9 to TRBJ1-5, with TRBD1 identical over 9 bases. The CDR3 coding sequence is TGTGCCAGCAGCGTAGATTGGACAGGGGATCAGCCCCAGCATTTT. Translation: CASSVDWTGDQPQHF. The full variable domain, in which reference TRBV9 and TRBJ1-5 provide the parts outside the CDR3, is DSGVTQTPKHLITATGQRVTLRCSPRSGDLSVYWYQQSLDQGLQFLIQYYNGEERAKGNILERFSAQQFPDLHSELNLSSLELGDSALYFCASSVDWTGDQPQHFGDGTRLSIL.